This entry lists 28 T cell receptor beta chains sequenced from one sample in a study of shared clonotypes between healthy human individuals. Produced via immunoSEQ multiplex PCR; TCRdb's table is partial and in-frame only. The table lists 2 million to 3 million clones, 93% of them singletons, with 0.36% in the top ten. Specimen: naive CD4+ T cells from PBMCs. Subset meaning: CD45RA+ positively selected. These receptors originate from a man younger than 30 in good health. Some clones in this sample may be carry-over from other donors' samples.

The chain uses TRBV10-3 and TRBJ2-6; D is possibly TRBD1 or TRBD2 (5 bases each). The CDR3 contains 17 residues. V shed 5 bases and J shed 0 bases, with 14 bases lying between them. Germline V gene sequence: CDR1 ENHRY, CDR2 SYGVKD. The CDR3 nucleotides are TGTGCCATCAGTCCAGGGACGGTACGCTCTGGGGCCAACGTCCTGACTTTC. Translation gives CAISPGTVRSGANVLTF.

This chain connects TRBV21-1 to TRBJ1-1; the D call of TRBD1 is as the table states it, not checked on the DNA. TRBV21-1 is a pseudogene segment. There are 12 residues in the CDR3. The CDR3 DNA is TGTGCCAGGGGGCCCAAGAACACTGAAGCTTTCTTT. Its protein is CARGPKNTEAFF.

The chain links TRBV11-2 to TRBJ2-3; D is unclear. Trimming shortened V by 3 bases and J by 0 bases, and 16 bases separated the two germline ends. Looked up from germline, CDR1 is SGHAT and CDR2 is FQNNGV. The CDR3 has 17 amino acids. The CDR3: CASSFLFVGASTDTQYF. CDR3 sequence (DNA): TGTGCCAGCAGCTTCCTGTTTGTCGGTGCTAGCACAGATACGCAGTATTTT.

The J gene is TRBJ1-4, the V gene TRBV6-6; D is possibly TRBD1 (6 bases). CDR1 is MNHNY, CDR2 SVGAGI, per germline (reference sequence). Between the trimmed V and J ends, which lost 3 bases and 8 bases, there was a span of 16 bases. The CDR3 covers 15 residues. CDR3 in amino acids: CASSYRDTEGEKLFF. CDR3 DNA: TGTGCCAGCAGTTATAGGGACACTGAGGGGGAAAAACTGTTTTTT.

CDR3: CASSNGQGLSTDTQYF. Here the CDR3 DNA reads TGCGCCAGCAGCAACGGACAGGGACTGAGCACAGATACGCAGTATTTT. V and J are TRBV5-1 and TRBJ2-3; TRBD1 matches 8 bases. Per germline, CDR1 SGHRS and CDR2 YFSETQ. J was trimmed by 0 bases and V by 4 bases; bases with no gene match: 7. CDR3 length: 16 residues.

The V call is TRBV10-1, the J call TRBJ2-1; TRBD2 matches 10 bases. The CDR3 is made up of 10 amino acids. Germline-derived CDR1 and CDR2 are WNHNN and SYGVQD (reference sequence). The J segment lost 12 bases and the V segment lost 10 bases, leaving 3 bases of the junction unmatched. CDR3 sequence reads: CATLAGGQFF. The DNA of the CDR3 is TGCGCCACCTTAGCGGGAGGGCAGTTCTTC.

Notes on this clone: The same CDR3 arises from other DNA sequences in this sample as well. The chain uses TRBV5-1 and TRBJ1-5; TRBD1 matches at 7 bases. V shed 0 bases and J 7 bases; nucleotides not matched to a gene: 1. Germline values: CDR1 SGHRS, CDR2 YFSETQ. This CDR3 is 13 amino acids long. DNA of the CDR3: TGCGCCAGCAGCTTGGGACAGGGACAGCCCCAGCATTTT. This sequence encodes CASSLGQGQPQHF.

Concerning this clone itself: Other DNA sequences from this sample encode an identical CDR3 as well. The chain links TRBV29-1 to TRBJ2-1; TRBD2 agrees at 7 bases. This CDR3 spans 14 amino acids. V was clipped by 6 bases and J by 0 bases; unmatched bases: 5. Germline values: CDR1 SQVTM, CDR2 ANQGSEA. The CDR3 nucleotides are TGCAGCGTCGCGGGCGGGAGCTCCTACAATGAGCAGTTCTTC. The encoded protein is CSVAGGSSYNEQFF.

This clone has ten or more counts. Distinct nucleotide sequences in the sample also encode this CDR3. The J gene is TRBJ1-4, the V gene TRBV9, with 10 bases that match TRBD1. In germline, CDR1 is SGDLS, CDR2 YYNGEE. J was trimmed by 5 bases and V by 3 bases; bases with no gene match: 1. CDR3 length equals 14 residues. The chain's CDR3 is CASSADRGNEKLFF. The CDR3 bases are TGTGCCAGCAGCGCGGACAGGGGGAATGAAAAACTGTTTTTT.

The chain uses TRBV7-2 and TRBJ2-3; D call uncertain. The CDR3 runs to 13 residues. Germline V gives CDR1 SGHTA, CDR2 FQGNSA. Trimming left V 7 bases short and J 0 bases short, with 8 bases between. CDR3 nucleotides: TGTGCCAGCACCGCTACTAGCACAGATACGCAGTATTTT. Translated, it gives CASTATSTDTQYF.

The genes are TRBV9 and TRBJ2-2; TRBD1 aligns across 8 bases. CDR1 SGDLS and CDR2 YYNGEE come from the germline V gene. The CDR3 is 14 residues long. Trimming removed 3 bases from V and 6 bases from J; junction bases left unmatched: 4. As DNA, the CDR3 is TGTGCCAGCAGCGCCAGGGGGCCCGCCGGGGAGCTGTTTTTT. As protein: CASSARGPAGELFF.

The chain combines TRBV6-1 with TRBJ2-7; D is uncertain. The V end lost 7 bases, the J end lost 0 bases, and 4 bases lay between the germline ends. The CDR3 has 11 residues. CDR1 and CDR2 from the germline V gene are MNHNS and SASEGT. CDR3 loop: CASKSSYEQYF. The CDR3 DNA reads as TGTGCCAGCAAGAGCTCCTACGAGCAGTACTTC.

The chain's CDR3 is CASRGRVEGNTIYF. CDR3 nucleotides: TGTGCCAGCAGAGGGCGGGTGGAAGGAAACACCATATATTTT. The chain has TRBV28 and TRBJ1-3; D is uncertain. Trimming left V 6 bases short and J 4 bases short, with 13 bases between. The CDR3 length is 14 residues. The germline gives CDR1 MDHEN, CDR2 SYDVKM.

The gene calls are TRBV7-2 and TRBJ2-6; D is perhaps TRBD1 (6 bases). The CDR3 contains 22 residues. V lost 0 bases and J lost 0, with 24 bases in between. Looked up from germline, CDR1 is SGHTA and CDR2 is FQGNSA. CDR3 sequence: CASSLALGQGSRFGSGANVLTF. The CDR3 region has the DNA TGTGCCAGCAGCTTAGCGTTGGGGCAGGGGTCGAGGTTTGGCTCTGGGGCCAACGTCCTGACTTTC.

In this sample, this clone turned up once. CDR3 DNA: TGCGCCAGCAGCTTGGTTTGGGTTAGCGGGGGAGAGACCCAGTACTTC. This encodes CASSLVWVSGGETQYF. The genes are TRBV5-1 and TRBJ2-5, with TRBD2 matching over 9 bases. The CDR3 has 16 amino acids. Looked up from germline, CDR1 is SGHRS and CDR2 is YFSETQ. After removal of 0 bases from V and 4 bases from J, the junction contained 7 bases not matched to a gene. The entire variable domain, with the rest obtained from reference TRBV5-1 and TRBJ2-5, is as follows: KAGVTQTPRYLIKTRGQQVTLSCSPISGHRSVSWYQQTPGQGLQFLFEYFSETQRNKGNFPGRFSGRQFSNSRSEMNVSTLELGDSALYLCASSLVWVSGGETQYFGPGTRLLVL.

This chain connects TRBV28 to TRBJ2-4; possibly TRBD1 or TRBD2 for D (5 bases each). V was cut by 0 bases and J by 0 bases, with 18 bases left in between. The CDR3 is made up of 19 amino acids. Looked up from germline, CDR1 is MDHEN and CDR2 is SYDVKM. CDR3 bases: TGTGCCAGCAGTTTATGGGGCAGGGTCCTGGGGGTAGCCAAAAACATTCAGTACTTC. Protein sequence: CASSLWGRVLGVAKNIQYF.

This clone was seen only once. The chain couples TRBV7-2 to TRBJ2-1; TRBD1 matches 10 bases. The germline CDR1 and CDR2 sequences are SGHTA and FQGNSA. The V gene end was trimmed by 6 bases and the J gene end by 7 bases; junction bases not matched to a gene: 9. CDR3 size: 15 residues. The CDR3 here is CASRHDRGRGNEQFF. The CDR3 bases are TGTGCCAGCAGGCACGACAGGGGGCGTGGGAATGAGCAGTTCTTC.

This clone was counted a few times. This chain connects TRBV28 to TRBJ1-4; D is undetermined. Germline CDR1 and CDR2: MDHEN and SYDVKM. With 6 bases removed from V and 0 bases from J, the gap between germline ends came to 5 bases. The CDR3 extends over 13 amino acids. Written as DNA, the CDR3 is TGTGCCAGCAGAGTTGCAACTAATGAAAAACTGTTTTTT. It is translated as CASRVATNEKLFF. The whole variable domain, remainder taken from reference TRBV28 and TRBJ1-4, is DVKVTQSSRYLVKRTGEKVFLECVQDMDHENMFWYRQDPGLGLRLIYFSYDVKMKEKGDIPEGYSVSREKKERFSLILESASTNQTSMYLCASRVATNEKLFFGSGTQLSVL.

Only one count was recorded for this clone. The CDR3 loop is CASSSESGRSYEQYF. DNA for the CDR3: TGTGCCAGCAGTTCCGAAAGCGGGAGGTCCTACGAGCAGTACTTC. J is TRBJ2-7 and V is TRBV6-6; the match to TRBD2 covers 9 bases. Unmatched junction bases numbered 5, after V lost 4 bases and J lost 1 base. Germline V lookup: CDR1 MNHNY, CDR2 SVGAGI (reference sequence). The CDR3 runs 15 residues.

This clone was observed once. This chain links TRBV6-5 with TRBJ1-1; 8 positions agree with TRBD1. CDR1 and CDR2 (germline): MNHEY, SVGAGI. Unmatched junction bases numbered 9, after V lost 4 bases and J lost 5 bases. The CDR3 totals 15 residues. DNA for the CDR3: TGTGCCAGCAGTTCCAGGGGGCGGTCCATAACTGAAGCTTTCTTT. Translating gives CASSSRGRSITEAFF.

The chain is built from TRBV7-2 and TRBJ2-5; TRBD1 matches at 7 bases. Germline trimming cut 5 bases from V and 4 bases from J; bases unmatched to any gene: 10. This CDR3 contains 15 residues. Germline lookup yields CDR1 SGHTA and CDR2 FQGNSA. DNA for the CDR3: TGTGCCAGCAGCAAATCGGGACAGTTGGGAGAGACCCAGTACTTC. It translates to CASSKSGQLGETQYF.

The chain uses TRBV28 and TRBJ2-4; the match to TRBD1 covers 7 bases. J gave up 0 bases and V 3 bases, and 8 bases lay outside the gene matches. The CDR3 is 17 amino acids. Germline lookup yields CDR1 MDHEN and CDR2 SYDVKM. CDR3 sequence: CASSLWGTASAKNIQYF. DNA for the CDR3: TGTGCCAGCAGTTTGTGGGGGACAGCCTCAGCCAAAAACATTCAGTACTTC.

The rearrangement uses TRBV5-1 and TRBJ2-2; D is unclear. The CDR3 sequence is 14 residues long. Germline lookup yields CDR1 SGHRS and CDR2 YFSETQ. The V end was cut by 0 bases, the J end by 5 bases, with 8 bases between. The chain's CDR3 is CASSLAAVTGELFF. The CDR3 DNA is TGCGCCAGCAGCTTGGCCGCAGTTACCGGGGAGCTGTTTTTT.

The CDR3 region has the DNA TGCAGCGTTCGGGAAACGACAGTCGGTCAGCCCCAGCATTTT. Protein sequence: CSVRETTVGQPQHF. V gene TRBV29-1 combines with J gene TRBJ1-5; maybe TRBD1 (5 bases). The CDR3 length is 14 residues. Trimming pared 5 bases from V and 6 bases from J, leaving 17 bases between. CDR1 is SQVTM, CDR2 ANQGSEA, per germline.

The chain employs TRBV25-1 and TRBJ1-4; 9 bases line up with TRBD1. CDR3 length: 17 amino acids. Germline values: CDR1 MGHDK, CDR2 SYGVNS. V lost 4 bases, J lost 8 bases, and 14 bases stayed unmatched. The CDR3 DNA is TGTGCCAGCAGTGCGGTGACACCGGGACAGGGTCCCGAAAAACTGTTTTTT. Its translation: CASSAVTPGQGPEKLFF.

This sequence joins TRBV5-6 and TRBJ2-5, with unresolved D. The J call may be mistaken, given a closer DNA end match to TRBJ2-7. Germline V lookup: CDR1 SGHDT, CDR2 YYEEEE. The CDR3 spans 16 residues. In DNA form, the CDR3 reads TGTGCCAGCAGCTTGAGAACCTGGTCGGGCTCCTACGAGCAGTACTTC. This translates into CASSLRTWSGSYEQYF.

The chain uses TRBV9 and TRBJ2-1, with D maybe TRBD2 (6 bases). This CDR3 has 16 amino acids. The germline V gene encodes CDR1 SGDLS and CDR2 YYNGEE. Between the trimmed V and J ends, which lost 0 bases and 1 base, there was a span of 11 bases. DNA for the CDR3: TGTGCCAGCAGCGTAGATGGTAGCGGTTCCTACAATGAGCAGTTCTTC. This translates into CASSVDGSGSYNEQFF.

A remark on this clone: The same CDR3 arises from other DNA sequences in this sample as well. The chain joins TRBV5-1 to TRBJ1-1, with D perhaps matching TRBD1 (5 bases). This CDR3 is 14 amino acids long. Trimming took off 1 base at V and 0 bases at J, with 7 bases between the two ends. CDR1 is SGHRS, CDR2 YFSETQ, per germline. The CDR3 is CASSLSRVNTEAFF. CDR3 coding DNA: TGCGCCAGCAGCTTGAGCAGGGTGAACACTGAAGCTTTCTTT.